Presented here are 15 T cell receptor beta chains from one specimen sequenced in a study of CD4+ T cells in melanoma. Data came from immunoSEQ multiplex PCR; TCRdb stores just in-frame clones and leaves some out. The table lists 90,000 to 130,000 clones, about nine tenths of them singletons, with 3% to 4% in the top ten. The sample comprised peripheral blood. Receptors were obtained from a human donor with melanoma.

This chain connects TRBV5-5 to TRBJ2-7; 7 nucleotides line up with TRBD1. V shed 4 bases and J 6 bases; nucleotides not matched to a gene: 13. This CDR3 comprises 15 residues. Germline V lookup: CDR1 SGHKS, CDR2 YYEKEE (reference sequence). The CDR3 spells CASSAWLGGRFEQYF. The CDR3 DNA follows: TGTGCCAGCAGCGCCTGGCTAGGGGGCAGGTTCGAGCAGTACTTC.

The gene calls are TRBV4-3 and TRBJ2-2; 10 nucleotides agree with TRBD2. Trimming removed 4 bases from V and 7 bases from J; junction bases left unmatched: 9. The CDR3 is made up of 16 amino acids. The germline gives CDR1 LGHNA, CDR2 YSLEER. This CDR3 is CASSLIAGGRDGELFF. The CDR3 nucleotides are TGCGCCAGCAGCCTAATAGCGGGGGGTAGGGACGGGGAGCTGTTTTTT.

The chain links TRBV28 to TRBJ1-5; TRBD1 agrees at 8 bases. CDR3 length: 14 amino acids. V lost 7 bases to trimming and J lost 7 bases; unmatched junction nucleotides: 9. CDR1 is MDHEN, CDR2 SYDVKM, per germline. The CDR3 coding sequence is TGTGCCAGCAAGGAGACAGGGGCTCGGCAGCCCCAGCATTTT. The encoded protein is CASKETGARQPQHF.

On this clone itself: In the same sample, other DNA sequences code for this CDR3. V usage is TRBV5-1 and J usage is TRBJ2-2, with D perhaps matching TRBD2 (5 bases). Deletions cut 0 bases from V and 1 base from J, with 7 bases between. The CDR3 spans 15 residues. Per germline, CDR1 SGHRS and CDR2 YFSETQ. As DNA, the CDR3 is TGCGCCAGCAGCTTGGGAGGGCAGAACACCGGGGAGCTGTTTTTT. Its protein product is CASSLGGQNTGELFF. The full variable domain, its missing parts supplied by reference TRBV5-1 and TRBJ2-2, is KAGVTQTPRYLIKTRGQQVTLSCSPISGHRSVSWYQQTPGQGLQFLFEYFSETQRNKGNFPGRFSGRQFSNSRSEMNVSTLELGDSALYLCASSLGGQNTGELFFGEGSRLTVL.

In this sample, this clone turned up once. This chain's CDR3 is CASSLRASGKNSPLHF. The CDR3 bases are TGTGCCAGCAGCTTAAGGGCGTCAGGAAAAAATTCACCCCTCCACTTT. The genes are TRBV7-9 and TRBJ1-6; D unresolved. The germline gives CDR1 SEHNR, CDR2 FQNEAQ (reference sequence). CDR3 length: 16 amino acids. V was cut by 2 bases and J by 7 bases, with 15 bases left in between.

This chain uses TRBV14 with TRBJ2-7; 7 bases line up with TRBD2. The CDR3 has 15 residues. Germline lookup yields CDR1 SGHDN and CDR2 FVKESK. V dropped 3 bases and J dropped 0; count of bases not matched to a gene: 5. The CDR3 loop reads CASSQVGGPSYEQYF. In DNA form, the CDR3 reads TGTGCCAGCAGCCAGGTGGGAGGGCCCTCCTACGAGCAGTACTTC.

CDR3 region: CASNRGFSTDTQYF. The DNA for the CDR3 is TGTGCCAGCAACCGGGGGTTTAGCACAGATACGCAGTATTTT. This chain uses TRBV5-4 with TRBJ2-3; perhaps TRBD2 as D (6 bases). CDR1 is SGHNT, CDR2 YYREEE, per germline (reference sequence). Trimming removed 6 bases at V and 0 bases at J, with 11 bases between. This CDR3 is built from 14 residues.

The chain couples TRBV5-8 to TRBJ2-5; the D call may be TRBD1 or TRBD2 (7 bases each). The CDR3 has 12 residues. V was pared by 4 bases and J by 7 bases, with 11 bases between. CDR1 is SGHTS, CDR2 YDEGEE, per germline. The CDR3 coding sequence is TGTGCCAGCAGCCTCAGGGGGGGGACCCAGTACTTC. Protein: CASSLRGGTQYF. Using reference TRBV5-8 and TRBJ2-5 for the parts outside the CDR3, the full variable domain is EAGVTQSPTHLIKTRGQQATLRCSPISGHTSVYWYQQALGLGLQFLLWYDEGEERNRGNFPPRFSGRQFPNYSSELNVNALELEDSALYLCASSLRGGTQYFGPGTRLLVL.

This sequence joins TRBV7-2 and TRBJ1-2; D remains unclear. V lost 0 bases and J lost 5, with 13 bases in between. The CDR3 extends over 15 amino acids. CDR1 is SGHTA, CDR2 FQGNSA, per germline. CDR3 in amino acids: CASSLALTRLYGYTF. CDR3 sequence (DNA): TGTGCCAGCAGCTTAGCCTTGACAAGACTATATGGCTACACCTTC.

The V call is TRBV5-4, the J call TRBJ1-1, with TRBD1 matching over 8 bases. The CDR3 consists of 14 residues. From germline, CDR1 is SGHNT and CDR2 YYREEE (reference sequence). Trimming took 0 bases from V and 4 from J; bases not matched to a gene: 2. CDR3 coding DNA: TGTGCCAGCAGCTTGGTTGACAGGGGCACTGAAGCTTTCTTT. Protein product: CASSLVDRGTEAFF.

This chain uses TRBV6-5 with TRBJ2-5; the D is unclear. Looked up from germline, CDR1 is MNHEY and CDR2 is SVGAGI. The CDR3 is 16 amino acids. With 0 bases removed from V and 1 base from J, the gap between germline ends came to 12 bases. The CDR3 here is CASSYSGLGTQETQYF. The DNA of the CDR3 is TGTGCCAGCAGTTACTCCGGGCTTGGAACCCAAGAGACCCAGTACTTC.

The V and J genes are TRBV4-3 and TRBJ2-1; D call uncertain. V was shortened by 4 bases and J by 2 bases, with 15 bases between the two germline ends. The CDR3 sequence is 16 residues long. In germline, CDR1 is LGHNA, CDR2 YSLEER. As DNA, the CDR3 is TGCGCCAGCAGCCGGACGTGGGAAAACGCCTACAATGAGCAGTTCTTC. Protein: CASSRTWENAYNEQFF.

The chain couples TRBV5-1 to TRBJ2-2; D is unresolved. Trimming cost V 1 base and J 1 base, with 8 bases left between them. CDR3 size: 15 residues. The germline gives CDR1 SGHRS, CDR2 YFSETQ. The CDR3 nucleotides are TGCGCCAGCAGCTTGTATGGGGTGAACACCGGGGAGCTGTTTTTT. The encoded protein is CASSLYGVNTGELFF.

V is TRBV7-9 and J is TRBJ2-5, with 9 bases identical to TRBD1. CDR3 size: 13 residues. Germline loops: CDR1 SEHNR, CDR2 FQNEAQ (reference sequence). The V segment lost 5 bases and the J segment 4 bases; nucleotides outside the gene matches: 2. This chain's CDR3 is CASSPDRGETQYF. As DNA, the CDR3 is TGTGCCAGCAGCCCGGACAGGGGAGAGACCCAGTACTTC.

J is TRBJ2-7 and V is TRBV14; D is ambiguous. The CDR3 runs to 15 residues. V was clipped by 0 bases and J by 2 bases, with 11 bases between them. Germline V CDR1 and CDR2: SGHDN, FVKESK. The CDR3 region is CASSQEGSVPYEQYF. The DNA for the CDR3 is TGTGCCAGCAGCCAAGAGGGCTCCGTGCCCTACGAGCAGTACTTC.